Listed here are 9 T cell receptor beta chains from one sample, sequenced in a study of T cells in Graves' hyperthyroidism and ophthalmopathy. Amplified regions were TCR beta CDR3 sequences from RNA transcripts. First-round RT-PCR targeting the TCR CDR3 was performed with the HTBI primer set. One entry per CDR3 protein results from TCRdb running MiXCR on the multiplex PCR reads. This sample has 250,000 or so distinct CDR3 sequences, with roughly 15% found just once. The sample comprised blood. These receptors all come from a woman aged 45-60 years with Graves' hyperthyroidism that later progressed to Graves' ophthalmopathy.

The chain couples TRBV19 to TRBJ2-1; D is perhaps TRBD2 (5 bases). Trimming removed 1 base at V and 0 bases at J, with 13 bases between. CDR3 length: 17 residues. CDR1 is LNHDA, CDR2 SQIVND, per germline (reference sequence). CDR3 bases: TGTGCCAGTAGTATAGCCCCAGCTGGGAGCTCCTACAATGAGCAGTTCTTC. Translated, it gives CASSIAPAGSSYNEQFF. Looking up the rest from reference TRBV19 and TRBJ2-1 gives the full variable domain: DGGITQSPKYLFRKEGQNVTLSCEQNLNHDAMYWYRQDPGQGLRLIYYSQIVNDFQKGDIAEGYSVSREKKESFPLTVTSAQKNPTAFYLCASSIAPAGSSYNEQFFGPGTRLTVL.

The table lists this clonotype with many counts. The chain uses TRBV20-1 and TRBJ1-5, with 10 bases fitting TRBD1. CDR3 length equals 15 residues. V trimming: 6 bases; J trimming: 8 bases; junction bases outside the gene matches: 13. Germline CDR1 reads DFQATT; CDR2 reads SNEGSKA (reference sequence). The CDR3, as DNA: TGCAGTGCCACCCCGGGGGGACAGGGGCGAAAGCCCCAGCATTTT. It yields the protein CSATPGGQGRKPQHF.

This clonotype was detected only a few times. The V gene is TRBV28, the J gene TRBJ2-6; D remains ambiguous. In germline, CDR1 is MDHEN, CDR2 SYDVKM. The CDR3 loop spans 17 amino acids. Trimming stripped 5 bases from V and 1 base from J, with 15 bases between. The CDR3 region has the DNA TGTGCCAGCAGTGTACAGAAGCACCGTTCTGGGGCCAACGTCCTGACTTTC. Its protein is CASSVQKHRSGANVLTF.

Ten or more counts support this clonotype. The chain recombines TRBV24-1 with TRBJ2-2; 8 bases are shared with TRBD1. Trimming removed 5 bases from V and 4 bases from J; junction bases left unmatched: 14. This CDR3 has 18 residues. Looked up from germline, CDR1 is KGHDR and CDR2 is SFDVKD. The CDR3 DNA is TGTGCCACCAGTGTCCATCCGGGCAGGGGGCCGGTCACCGGGGAGCTGTTTTTT. It translates to CATSVHPGRGPVTGELFF.

At least ten counts were recorded for this clonotype. The rearrangement links TRBV2 to TRBJ2-5; TRBD2 matches 7 bases. Trimming cost V 8 bases and J 4 bases; bases outside gene matches: 4. This CDR3 comprises 12 residues. Germline loops: CDR1 SNHLY, CDR2 FYNNEI. The CDR3 DNA follows: TGTGCCAGCGGGGGGGTCCCAGAGACCCAGTACTTC. Translation: CASGGVPETQYF. The complete variable domain, with remaining parts taken from reference TRBV2 and TRBJ2-5, reads EPEVTQTPSHQVTQMGQEVILRCVPISNHLYFYWYRQILGQKVEFLVSFYNNEISEKSEIFDDQFSVERPDGSNFTLKIRSTKLEDSAMYFCASGGVPETQYFGPGTRLLVL.

Ten or more counts support this clonotype. The chain combines TRBV30 with TRBJ2-5, with TRBD2 matching 12 bases. In germline, CDR1 is GTSNPN, CDR2 SVGIG (reference sequence). V lost 1 base, J lost 2 bases, and 5 bases stayed unmatched. The CDR3 runs 16 residues. CDR3 sequence (DNA): TGTGCCTGGAGTGCCCCCGGACTAGCGGGACAAGAGACCCAGTACTTC. This translates into CAWSAPGLAGQETQYF. The complete variable domain, with remaining parts taken from reference TRBV30 and TRBJ2-5, reads SQTIHQWPATLVQPVGSPLSLECTVEGTSNPNLYWYRQAAGRGLQLLFYSVGIGQISSEVPQNLSASRPQDRQFILSSKKLLLSDSGFYLCAWSAPGLAGQETQYFGPGTRLLVL.

As for this clonotype: Since a much larger clone is just one base distant, this may be a read error. The gene calls are TRBV10-3 and TRBJ2-7, with D perhaps matching TRBD1 (5 bases). There are 13 residues in the CDR3. V lost 2 bases to trimming and J lost 2 bases, with 7 bases between them. Germline lookup yields CDR1 ENHRY and CDR2 SYGVKD. CDR3 amino acids: CAISEGAAYEQYF. The CDR3 nucleotides are TGTGCCATCAGTGAGGGGGCGGCCTACGAGCAGTACTTC.

In this sample, this clonotype turned up many times. The CDR3 sequence: CASSPRQATTNEKLFF. CDR3 bases: TGTGCCAGCAGCCCGAGACAGGCCACAACTAATGAAAAACTGTTTTTT. The chain joins TRBV7-2 to TRBJ1-4, with a tentative D call TRBD1 (6 bases). The CDR3 runs 16 residues. From germline, CDR1 is SGHTA and CDR2 FQGNSA. The V gene lost 5 bases and the J gene lost 0 bases, with 13 bases spanning the gap. The full variable domain, rest sourced from reference TRBV7-2 and TRBJ1-4, is GAGVSQSPSNKVTEKGKDVELRCDPISGHTALYWYRQSLGQGLEFLIYFQGNSAPDKSGLPSDRFSAERTGGSVSTLTIQRTQQEDSAVYLCASSPRQATTNEKLFFGSGTQLSVL.

The V gene is TRBV11-2, the J gene TRBJ2-2, with D tentatively TRBD1 (6 bases). CDR3 length: 13 residues. Germline-derived CDR1 and CDR2 are SGHAT and FQNNGV. Trimming took 3 bases from V and 10 from J, leaving 12 bases between them. The CDR3: CASSLMGAVELFF. CDR3 coding DNA: TGTGCCAGCAGCTTGATGGGGGCCGTGGAGCTGTTTTTT.